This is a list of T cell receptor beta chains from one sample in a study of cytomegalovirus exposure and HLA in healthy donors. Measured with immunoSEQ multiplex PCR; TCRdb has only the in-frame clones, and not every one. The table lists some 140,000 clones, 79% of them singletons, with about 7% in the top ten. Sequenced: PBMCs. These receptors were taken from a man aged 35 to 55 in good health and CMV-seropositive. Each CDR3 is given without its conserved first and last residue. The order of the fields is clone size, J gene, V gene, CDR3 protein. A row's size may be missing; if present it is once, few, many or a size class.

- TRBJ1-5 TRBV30 APPPPRDNQPQH
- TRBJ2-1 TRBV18 ASSRQGVRSEQF
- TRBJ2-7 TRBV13 ASSLSSGRGYEQY
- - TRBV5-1 ASSAVSSYEQY
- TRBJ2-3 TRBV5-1 ASSGDTQY
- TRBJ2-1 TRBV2 ASSLVAGATPPEQF
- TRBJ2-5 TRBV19 ASSHPSGEAQETQY
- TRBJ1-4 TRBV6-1 ASSEVFEEKLF
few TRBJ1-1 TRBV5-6 ASSLGQTGNTEAF
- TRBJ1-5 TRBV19 ASSGTLRDQPQH
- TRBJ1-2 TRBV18 ASSPGQGLGYGYT
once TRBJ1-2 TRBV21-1 ASSSPGGINYGYT
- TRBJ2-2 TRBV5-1 ASSLRSGTGGTGELF
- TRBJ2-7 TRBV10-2 ASSGAISYEQY
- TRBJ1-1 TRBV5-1 ASSSITGNTEAF
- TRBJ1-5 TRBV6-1 ASGEGQDYVQPQH
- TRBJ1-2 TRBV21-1 ASSPGGSYGYT
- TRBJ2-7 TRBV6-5 ASSSRTGSSYEQY
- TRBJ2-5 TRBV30 AWSAHVAGQETQY
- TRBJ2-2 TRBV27 ASSLINGELF
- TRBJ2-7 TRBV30 AWTTGTGRYEQY
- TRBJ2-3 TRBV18 ASSPTGSGGTDTQY
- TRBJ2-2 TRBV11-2 ASSPGQPDTGELF
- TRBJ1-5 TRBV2 ASRGTGGGNQPQH
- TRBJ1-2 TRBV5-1 ASSSDPGQGGYGYT
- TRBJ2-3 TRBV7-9 ASSFMGGGTDTQY
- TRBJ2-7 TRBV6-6 ASSRTGQGSPYEQY
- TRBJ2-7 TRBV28 ASSFGQGGSYEQY
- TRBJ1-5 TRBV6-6 ASSWTVGNQPQH
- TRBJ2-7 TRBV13 ASSDSGSLYEQY